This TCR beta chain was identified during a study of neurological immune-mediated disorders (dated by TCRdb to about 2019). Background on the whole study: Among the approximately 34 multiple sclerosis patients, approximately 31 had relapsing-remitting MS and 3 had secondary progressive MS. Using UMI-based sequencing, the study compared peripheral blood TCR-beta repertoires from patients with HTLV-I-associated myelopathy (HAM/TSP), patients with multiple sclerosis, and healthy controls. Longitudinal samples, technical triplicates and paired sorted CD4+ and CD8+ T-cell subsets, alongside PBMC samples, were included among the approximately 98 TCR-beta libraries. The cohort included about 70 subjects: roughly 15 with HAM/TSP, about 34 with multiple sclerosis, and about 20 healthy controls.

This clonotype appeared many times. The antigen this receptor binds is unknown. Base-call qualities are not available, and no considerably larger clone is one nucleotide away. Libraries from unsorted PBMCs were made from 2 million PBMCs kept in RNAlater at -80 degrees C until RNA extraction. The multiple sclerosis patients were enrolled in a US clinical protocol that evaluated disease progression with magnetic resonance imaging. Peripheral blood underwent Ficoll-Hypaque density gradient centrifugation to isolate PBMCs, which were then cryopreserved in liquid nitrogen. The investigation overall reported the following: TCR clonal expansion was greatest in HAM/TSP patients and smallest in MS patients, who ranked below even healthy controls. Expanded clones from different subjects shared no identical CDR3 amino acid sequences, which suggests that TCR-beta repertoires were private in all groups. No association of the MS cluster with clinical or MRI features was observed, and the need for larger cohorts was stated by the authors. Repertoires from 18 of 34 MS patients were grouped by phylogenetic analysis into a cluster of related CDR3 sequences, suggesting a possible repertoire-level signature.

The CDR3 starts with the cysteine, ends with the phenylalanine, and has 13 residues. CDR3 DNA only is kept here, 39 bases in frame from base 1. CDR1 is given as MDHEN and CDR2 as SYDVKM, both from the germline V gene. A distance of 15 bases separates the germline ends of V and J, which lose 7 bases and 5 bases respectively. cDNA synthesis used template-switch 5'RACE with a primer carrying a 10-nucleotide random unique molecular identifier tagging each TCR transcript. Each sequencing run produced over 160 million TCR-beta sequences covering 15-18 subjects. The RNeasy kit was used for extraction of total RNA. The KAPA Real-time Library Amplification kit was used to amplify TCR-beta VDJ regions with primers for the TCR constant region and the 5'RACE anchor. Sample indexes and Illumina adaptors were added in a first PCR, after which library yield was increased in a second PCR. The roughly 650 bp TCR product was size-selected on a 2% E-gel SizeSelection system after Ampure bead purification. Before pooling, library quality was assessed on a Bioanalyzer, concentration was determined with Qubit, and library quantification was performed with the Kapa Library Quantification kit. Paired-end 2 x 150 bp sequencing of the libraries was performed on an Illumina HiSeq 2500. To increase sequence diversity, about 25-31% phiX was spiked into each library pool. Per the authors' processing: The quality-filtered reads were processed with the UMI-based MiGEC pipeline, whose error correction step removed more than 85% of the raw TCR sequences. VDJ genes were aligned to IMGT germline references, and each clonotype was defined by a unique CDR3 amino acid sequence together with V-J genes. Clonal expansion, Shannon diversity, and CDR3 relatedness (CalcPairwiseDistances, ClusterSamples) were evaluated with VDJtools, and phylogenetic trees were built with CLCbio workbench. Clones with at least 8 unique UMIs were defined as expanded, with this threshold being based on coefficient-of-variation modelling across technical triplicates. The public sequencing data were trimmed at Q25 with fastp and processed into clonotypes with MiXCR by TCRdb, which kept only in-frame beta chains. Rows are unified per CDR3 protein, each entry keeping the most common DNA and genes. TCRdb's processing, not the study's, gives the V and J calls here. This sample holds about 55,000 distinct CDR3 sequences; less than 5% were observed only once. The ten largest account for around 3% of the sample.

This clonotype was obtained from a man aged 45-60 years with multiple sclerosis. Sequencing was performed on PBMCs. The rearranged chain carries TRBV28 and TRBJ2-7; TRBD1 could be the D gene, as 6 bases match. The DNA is TGTGCCAGCACCGTGACAGGATGGAACGAGCAGTACTTC. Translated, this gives CASTVTGWNEQYF.